Shown below are 10 T cell receptor beta chains from a single sample sequenced in a study of cytotoxic CD8 clonotypes in ibrutinib-treated CLL. The protocol was immunoSEQ multiplex PCR, while the TCRdb copy is restricted to in-frame clones and leaves out a portion. The table includes some 290,000 clones, around four fifths detected once. The sequencing used PBMCs, collected before ibrutinib treatment. The receptors come from a human donor with chronic lymphocytic leukemia.

The V and J genes are TRBV6-1 and TRBJ1-1, with TRBD1 matching 7 bases. The V segment lost 6 bases and the J segment 3 bases; nucleotides outside the gene matches: 7. The CDR3 is 14 residues long. The germline CDR1 and CDR2 sequences are MNHNS and SASEGT. The DNA for the CDR3 is TGTGCCAGCAGATTCAGGGGGGGGGACACTGAAGCTTTCTTT. Residues: CASRFRGGDTEAFF.

This sequence joins TRBV27 and TRBJ2-3; the D gene could be TRBD1 or TRBD2 (6 bases each). Trimming pared 7 bases from V and 6 bases from J, leaving 23 bases between. This CDR3 region has 16 residues. Germline V gene lookup returns CDR1 MNHEY and CDR2 SMNVEV (reference sequence). In DNA form, the CDR3 reads TGTGCCAGCACCTCGCTACCGGGGGCTGACAGGGATACGCAGTATTTT. Amino acid sequence: CASTSLPGADRDTQYF.

This CDR3 reads CAIRYREAYEQYF. The CDR3 DNA sequence: TGTGCCATCAGGTACAGGGAAGCCTACGAGCAGTACTTC. The J gene is TRBJ2-7, the V gene TRBV10-3; tentative D call: TRBD1 (6 bases). Per germline, CDR1 ENHRY and CDR2 SYGVKD. The CDR3 extends over 13 amino acids. The V end lost 6 bases, the J end lost 2 bases, and 11 bases lay between the germline ends.

This chain connects TRBV30 to TRBJ1-1; D is perhaps TRBD1 (5 bases). CDR1 GTSNPN and CDR2 SVGIG come from the germline V gene (reference sequence). The CDR3 is 15 amino acids. Between the trimmed V and J ends, which lost 0 bases and 5 bases, there was a span of 16 bases. This CDR3 is CAWSVRAGMSTEAFF. CDR3 coding DNA: TGTGCCTGGAGTGTAAGGGCAGGGATGTCAACTGAAGCTTTCTTT.

In its sample, this clone was seen once. The genes are TRBV27 and TRBJ2-1; D gene ambiguous. Germline V gene lookup returns CDR1 MNHEY and CDR2 SMNVEV (reference sequence). V lost 5 bases to trimming and J lost 12 bases, with 17 bases between them. The CDR3 is 13 residues long. Here the CDR3 reads CASSPSARTRQFF. The CDR3 nucleotides read TGTGCCAGCAGTCCCAGCGCAAGAACACGGCAGTTCTTC.

This chain joins TRBV6-5 and TRBJ1-1, with no clear D. Per germline, CDR1 MNHEY and CDR2 SVGAGI. The CDR3 runs to 14 residues. Trimming removed 0 bases at V and 4 bases at J, with 9 bases between. The CDR3 is CASSYSLSRTEAFF. CDR3 bases: TGTGCCAGCAGTTACTCCCTTAGTCGCACTGAAGCTTTCTTT.

This clone was counted a few times. The J gene is TRBJ1-4, the V gene TRBV10-2; 7 positions agree with TRBD1. CDR1 and CDR2 from the germline V gene are WSHSY and SAAADI. With V trimmed by 8 bases and J by 7 bases, 10 bases remained unmatched. The CDR3 runs 14 residues. DNA of the CDR3: TGCGCCAGCGCAGCGACAGGGCCTCTTGAAAAACTGTTTTTT. Its translation: CASAATGPLEKLFF.

V gene TRBV5-1 combines with J gene TRBJ2-1; the match to TRBD1 covers 8 bases. The CDR3 covers 14 residues. Trimming at V came to 4 bases and at J to 3 bases, leaving 3 bases not matched to a gene. CDR1 and CDR2 from the germline V gene are SGHRS and YFSETQ. The CDR3 region has the DNA TGCGCCAGCAGCCCGGGGACAGGCTACAATGAGCAGTTCTTC. Encoded protein: CASSPGTGYNEQFF.

The gene calls are TRBV30 and TRBJ1-3; TRBD1 might be the D (5 bases). The CDR3 consists of 18 residues. Germline V lookup: CDR1 GTSNPN, CDR2 SVGIG (reference sequence). Between the trimmed V and J ends, which lost 0 bases and 0 bases, there was a span of 18 bases. CDR3 nucleotides: TGTGCCTGGAGTGTACCCCTTAGGGACCACTTCTCTGGAAACACCATATATTTT. Translating it yields CAWSVPLRDHFSGNTIYF. Variable domain in full (rest from reference TRBV30 and TRBJ1-3): SQTIHQWPATLVQPVGSPLSLECTVEGTSNPNLYWYRQAAGRGLQLLFYSVGIGQISSEVPQNLSASRPQDRQFILSSKKLLLSDSGFYLCAWSVPLRDHFSGNTIYFGEGSWLTVV.

This rearrangement joins TRBV27 to TRBJ2-7; 9 bases align to TRBD1. This CDR3 is 14 amino acids long. Germline trimming cut 2 bases from V and 5 bases from J; bases unmatched to any gene: 4. Germline loops: CDR1 MNHEY, CDR2 SMNVEV (reference sequence). CDR3 sequence reads: CASSLIRTGDEQYF. In DNA, the CDR3 is TGTGCCAGCAGTTTAATAAGGACAGGGGACGAGCAGTACTTC.